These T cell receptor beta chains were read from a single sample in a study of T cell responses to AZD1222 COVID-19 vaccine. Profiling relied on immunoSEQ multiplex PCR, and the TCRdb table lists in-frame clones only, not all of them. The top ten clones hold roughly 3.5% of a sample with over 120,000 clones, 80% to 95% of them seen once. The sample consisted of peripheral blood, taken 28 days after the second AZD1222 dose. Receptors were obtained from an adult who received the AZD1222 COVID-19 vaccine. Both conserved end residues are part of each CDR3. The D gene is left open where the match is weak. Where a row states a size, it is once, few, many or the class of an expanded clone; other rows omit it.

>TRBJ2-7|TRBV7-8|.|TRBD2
CASSEGLAGTVYEQYF
TGTGCCAGCAGCGAGGGACTAGCGGGGACGGTCTACGAGCAGTACTTC
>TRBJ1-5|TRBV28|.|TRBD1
CASKQGGYQPQHF
TGTGCCAGCAAGCAGGGGGGATATCAGCCCCAGCATTTT
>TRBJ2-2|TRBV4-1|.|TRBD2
CASRDRASGSVTGELFF
TGCGCCAGCCGAGATAGGGCTAGCGGGAGTGTCACCGGGGAGCTGTTTTTT
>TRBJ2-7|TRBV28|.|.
CASSLTGQAYEQYF
TGTGCCAGCAGTTTAACAGGGCAAGCCTACGAGCAGTACTTC
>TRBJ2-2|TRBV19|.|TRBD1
CASRQGGTGELFF
TGTGCCAGTAGACAGGGGGGCACCGGGGAGCTGTTTTTT
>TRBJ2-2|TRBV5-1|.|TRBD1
CASSHGTESGGELFF
TGCGCCAGCAGCCACGGGACAGAATCAGGCGGGGAGCTGTTTTTT
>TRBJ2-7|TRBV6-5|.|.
CASSYSEQRWNEQYF
TGTGCCAGCAGTTACTCGGAACAGCGGTGGAACGAGCAGTACTTC
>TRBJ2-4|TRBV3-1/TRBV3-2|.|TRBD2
CASSHRFGIAGIAKNIQYF
TGTGCCAGCAGCCATAGGTTCGGTATAGCGGGGATAGCCAAAAACATTCAGTACTTC
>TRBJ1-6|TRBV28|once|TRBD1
CASSRQGTGRYNSPLHF
TGTGCCAGCAGCCGCCAAGGGACAGGAAGATATAATTCACCCCTCCACTTT
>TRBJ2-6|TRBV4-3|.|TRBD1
CASSPWTGPYSGANVLTF
TGCGCCAGCAGCCCATGGACAGGGCCTTACTCTGGGGCCAACGTCCTGACTTTC
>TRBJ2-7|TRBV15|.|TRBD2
CATSRELAGRYEQYF
TGTGCCACCAGCAGAGAACTAGCGGGGCGCTACGAGCAGTACTTC
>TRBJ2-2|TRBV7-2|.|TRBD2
CASSAGLAGGGDTGELFF
TGTGCCAGCAGCGCGGGACTAGCGGGAGGAGGGGACACCGGGGAGCTGTTTTTT
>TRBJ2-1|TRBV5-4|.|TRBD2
CASSLGLAGEREQFF
TGTGCCAGCAGCTTGGGACTAGCGGGAGAGAGGGAGCAGTTCTTC
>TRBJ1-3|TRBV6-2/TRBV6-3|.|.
CASSYIGNTIYF
TGTGCCAGCAGTTACATCGGAAACACCATATATTTT
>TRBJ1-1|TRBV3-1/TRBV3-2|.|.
CASSQNARQNTEAFF
TGTGCCAGCAGCCAGAATGCCCGGCAGAACACTGAAGCTTTCTTT
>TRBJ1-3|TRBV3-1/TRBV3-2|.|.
CASSQGMSGSGNTIYF
TGTGCCAGCAGCCAAGGAATGTCGGGGTCTGGAAACACCATATATTTT
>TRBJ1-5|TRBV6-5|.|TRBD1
CASSYRQGAEQPQHF
TGTGCCAGCAGTTACAGACAGGGGGCGGAGCAGCCCCAGCATTTT
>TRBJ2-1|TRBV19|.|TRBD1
CASSTRQGEYNEQFF
TGTGCCAGTAGTACCAGACAGGGGGAATACAATGAGCAGTTCTTC
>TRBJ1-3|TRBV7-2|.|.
CASSFVIQGLNTIYF
TGTGCCAGCAGCTTTGTTATTCAGGGTTTAAACACCATATATTTT
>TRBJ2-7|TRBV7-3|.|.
CASSPPNSYEQYF
TGTGCCAGCAGCCCACCGAACTCCTACGAGCAGTACTTC
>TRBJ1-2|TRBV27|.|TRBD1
CASSNGTGRGYGYTF
TGTGCCAGCAGTAACGGGACAGGACGAGGGTATGGCTACACCTTC
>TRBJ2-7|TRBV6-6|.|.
CASSYDSSYEQYF
TGTGCCAGCAGTTACGACAGCTCCTACGAGCAGTACTTC
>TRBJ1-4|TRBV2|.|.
CASSERGEKLFF
TGTGCCAGCAGTGAAAGGGGTGAAAAACTGTTTTTT
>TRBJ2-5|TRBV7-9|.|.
CASSLEGGGETQYF
TGTGCCAGCAGCTTGGAAGGTGGAGGAGAGACCCAGTACTTC
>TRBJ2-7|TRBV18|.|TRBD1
CASSQRRDRTSYEQYF
TGTGCCAGCTCGCAACGCCGGGACAGGACATCCTACGAGCAGTACTTC
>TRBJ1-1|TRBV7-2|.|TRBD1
CASSSWTGTEAFF
TGTGCCAGCAGCTCCTGGACAGGTACTGAAGCTTTCTTT
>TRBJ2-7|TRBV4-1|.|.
CASSQRNAGIQSYEQYF
TGCGCCAGCAGCCAACGTAATGCGGGCATCCAGTCCTACGAGCAGTACTTC
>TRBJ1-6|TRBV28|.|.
CASSLLGGDNSPLHF
TGTGCCAGCAGTTTATTGGGAGGAGATAATTCACCCCTCCACTTT
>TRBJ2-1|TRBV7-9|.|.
CASSSLKGYNEQFF
TGTGCCAGCAGTTCCCTAAAGGGCTACAATGAGCAGTTCTTC
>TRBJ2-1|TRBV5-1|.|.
CASSLGDNEQFF
TGCGCCAGCAGCTTGGGAGATAATGAGCAGTTCTTC
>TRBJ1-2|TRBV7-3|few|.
CASSLNLMTGRTANYGYTF
TGTGCCAGCAGCTTAAATCTCATGACAGGACGGACCGCTAACTATGGCTACACCTTC
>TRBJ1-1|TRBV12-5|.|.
CASGPGSSEAFF
TGTGCTAGTGGTCCAGGGTCCTCTGAAGCTTTCTTT
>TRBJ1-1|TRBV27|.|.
CASSLSGWSFKAEAFF
TGTGCCAGCAGTTTATCAGGTTGGAGTTTTAAGGCTGAAGCTTTCTTT
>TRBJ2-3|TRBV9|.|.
CASSADSLHYTDTQYF
TGTGCCAGCAGCGCGGACTCACTCCACTACACAGATACGCAGTATTTT
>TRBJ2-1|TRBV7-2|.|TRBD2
CASSLATSGIAEQFF
TGTGCCAGCAGCTTAGCTACTAGCGGGATTGCGGAGCAGTTCTTC
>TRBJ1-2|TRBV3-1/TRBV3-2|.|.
CASSSDQYYGYTF
TGTGCCAGCAGCTCGGACCAATACTATGGCTACACCTTC
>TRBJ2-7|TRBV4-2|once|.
CASSQTGTASLEQYF
TGTGCCAGCAGCCAAACCGGGACGGCCTCCCTCGAGCAGTACTTC
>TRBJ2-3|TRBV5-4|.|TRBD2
CASSFARLAGGVADTQYF
TGTGCCAGCAGCTTTGCCAGACTAGCGGGAGGAGTCGCAGATACGCAGTATTTT
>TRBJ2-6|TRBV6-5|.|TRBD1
CASKGAVGANVLTF
TGTGCCAGCAAGGGGGCAGTTGGGGCCAACGTCCTGACTTTC
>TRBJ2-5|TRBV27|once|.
CASYARAQETQYF
TGTGCCAGCTACGCCAGGGCCCAAGAGACCCAGTACTTC
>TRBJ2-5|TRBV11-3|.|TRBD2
CASSSGLAGETQYF
TGTGCCAGCAGCTCGGGACTAGCGGGAGAGACCCAGTACTTC
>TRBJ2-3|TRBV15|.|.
CATSRDENTQYF
TGTGCCACCAGCAGAGACGAAAATACGCAGTATTTT
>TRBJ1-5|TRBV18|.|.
CASSPPGALANQPQHF
TGTGCCAGCTCACCTCCGGGGGCATTGGCAAATCAGCCCCAGCATTTT
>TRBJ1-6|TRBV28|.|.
CASSIPRGPNNSPLHF
TGTGCCAGCAGTATTCCCCGTGGACCAAATAATTCACCCCTCCACTTT
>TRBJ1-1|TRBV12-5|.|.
CASGLEQNTEAFF
TGTGCTAGTGGTTTGGAGCAGAACACTGAAGCTTTCTTT